Listed here are 27 T cell receptor beta chains from one sample, sequenced in a study of blood T cell repertoires in COVID-19. Repertoires were generated with immunoSEQ multiplex PCR, while TCRdb's copy carries only in-frame clones and drops some. The sample includes 250,000 to 400,000 clones, about 91% of them seen just once. The source material was peripheral blood. The source of these receptors is a woman in her 30s with COVID-19, enrolled during active disease.

The chain combines TRBV27 with TRBJ2-5; 11 bases match TRBD1. Germline V lookup: CDR1 MNHEY, CDR2 SMNVEV (reference sequence). The CDR3 spans 16 residues. Trimming removed 6 bases from V and 2 bases from J; junction bases left unmatched: 8. CDR3 loop: CASSRYRDRGQETQYF. In DNA form, the CDR3 reads TGTGCCAGCAGCCGTTACCGGGACAGGGGGCAAGAGACCCAGTACTTC.

The chain combines TRBV19 with TRBJ1-1; tentatively, D is TRBD1 (5 bases). Germline CDR1 is LNHDA and CDR2 is SQIVND (reference sequence). The CDR3 is 13 residues long. V was trimmed by 8 bases and J by 0 bases, leaving 10 bases between them. DNA of the CDR3: TGTGCCAGTCTGGGGCGGATGAACACTGAAGCTTTCTTT. Residues: CASLGRMNTEAFF.

This chain links TRBV4-3 with TRBJ2-1; 8 bases line up with TRBD2. Trimming at V came to 7 bases and at J to 8 bases, leaving 10 bases not matched to a gene. CDR1 and CDR2 (germline): LGHNA, YSLEER. This CDR3 has 14 residues. The CDR3 sequence is CASKPGGAHDEQFF. As DNA, the CDR3 is TGCGCCAGCAAGCCCGGGGGGGCTCATGATGAGCAGTTCTTC.

This chain uses TRBV20-1 with TRBJ1-2; D is ambiguous. Germline values: CDR1 DFQATT, CDR2 SNEGSKA (reference sequence). The CDR3 is 8 residues long. CDR3 in amino acids: CRGEGYTF. The CDR3 nucleotides read TGCAGGGGCGAGGGCTACACCTTC.

The rearrangement uses TRBV5-5 and TRBJ2-2; D gene uncertain. Looked up from germline, CDR1 is SGHKS and CDR2 is YYEKEE (reference sequence). The CDR3 covers 16 residues. V was clipped by 1 base and J by 1 base, with 11 bases between them. CDR3 residues: CASSLSPGWNTGELFF. CDR3 nucleotides: TGTGCCAGCAGCTTGTCCCCGGGTTGGAACACCGGGGAGCTGTTTTTT.

The V and J genes are TRBV5-5 and TRBJ2-5, with 7 bases lining up with TRBD1. The J segment lost 3 bases and the V segment lost 5 bases, leaving 4 bases of the junction unmatched. The germline V gene encodes CDR1 SGHKS and CDR2 YYEKEE (reference sequence). The CDR3 length is 13 residues. The CDR3 reads CASSIDREETQYF. Here the CDR3 DNA reads TGTGCCAGCAGTATAGACAGGGAAGAGACCCAGTACTTC.

This chain uses TRBV5-1 with TRBJ2-1; 9 bases are a match to TRBD2. The J segment lost 7 bases and the V segment lost 1 base, leaving 6 bases of the junction unmatched. The CDR3 is 15 amino acids. CDR1 and CDR2 (germline): SGHRS, YFSETQ. This CDR3 is CASSLTAGGQNEQFF. CDR3 DNA sequence: TGCGCCAGCAGCTTGACGGCGGGGGGGCAGAATGAGCAGTTCTTC.

The V call is TRBV19, the J call TRBJ1-2, with D possibly TRBD1 on 6 matching bases. Germline CDR1 is LNHDA and CDR2 is SQIVND (reference sequence). V was cut by 3 bases and J by 5 bases, with 10 bases left in between. This CDR3 is 13 amino acids long. The CDR3 sequence: CASSIGGGYGYTF. CDR3 bases: TGTGCCAGTAGTATTGGGGGCGGTTATGGCTACACCTTC.

The rearrangement links TRBV2 to TRBJ2-5, with 7 nucleotides matching TRBD1. Germline CDR1 SNHLY, CDR2 FYNNEI. The CDR3 is 13 residues long. Trimming removed 6 bases from V and 4 bases from J; junction bases left unmatched: 5. The CDR3 nucleotides are TGTGCCAGCAGGGCGTGGACAGGAGAGACCCAGTACTTC. This codes for CASRAWTGETQYF.

The J gene is TRBJ2-7, the V gene TRBV2, with 8 nucleotides matching TRBD1. The ends lost 3 bases at V and 3 bases at J; junction bases unmatched: 7. CDR3 size: 15 residues. Germline CDR1 SNHLY, CDR2 FYNNEI. The CDR3 region is CASSDTGGPRYEQYF. CDR3 in DNA: TGTGCCAGCAGTGACACAGGGGGGCCTCGCTACGAGCAGTACTTC.

The genes are TRBV29-1 and TRBJ2-5; D possibly corresponds to TRBD2 (6 bases). This CDR3 contains 13 residues. Germline CDR1 is SQVTM and CDR2 is ANQGSEA. V gave up 8 bases and J gave up 2 bases, with 15 bases separating them. CDR3 coding DNA: TGCAGCCATAGAAGAGGAGGGCAAGAGACCCAGTACTTC. Encoded protein: CSHRRGGQETQYF.

As DNA, the CDR3 is TGTGCCAGCAGACTAGGGGGGGCTACTAAGGGCTACACCTTC. This codes for CASRLGGATKGYTF. This chain uses TRBV6-5 with TRBJ1-2; D may be TRBD1 (6 bases). The germline gives CDR1 MNHEY, CDR2 SVGAGI. The CDR3 runs 14 residues. Trimming left V 6 bases short and J 8 bases short, with 19 bases between.

This chain connects TRBV18 to TRBJ2-2; D ambiguous. V gave up 4 bases and J gave up 3 bases, with 3 bases separating them. Looked up from germline, CDR1 is KGHSH and CDR2 is LQKENI. The CDR3 totals 12 residues. The CDR3 region is CASSRDTGELFF. CDR3 nucleotides: TGTGCCAGCTCACGCGACACCGGGGAGCTGTTTTTT.

The chain couples TRBV20-1 to TRBJ2-7; 7 bases line up with TRBD2. Germline V gives CDR1 DFQATT, CDR2 SNEGSKA (reference sequence). The CDR3 spans 11 residues. V trimming: 8 bases; J trimming: 2 bases; junction bases outside the gene matches: 3. This CDR3 is CSREDPYEQYV. In DNA form, the CDR3 reads TGCAGTCGGGAGGACCCCTACGAGCAGTACGTC.

The chain is built from TRBV2 and TRBJ1-5, with 10 bases matching TRBD1. CDR1 is SNHLY, CDR2 FYNNEI, per germline. The V and J ends lost 7 bases and 7 bases, in that order; junction bases with no gene match: 10. The CDR3 contains 15 residues. CDR3 sequence: CASTRDRGNGQPQHF. The CDR3 region has the DNA TGTGCCAGCACCCGGGACAGGGGAAATGGCCAGCCCCAGCATTTT. Based on the CDR3 plus reference TRBV2 and TRBJ1-5, the full variable domain is EPEVTQTPSHQVTQMGQEVILRCVPISNHLYFYWYRQILGQKVEFLVSFYNNEISEKSEIFDDQFSVERPDGSNFTLKIRSTKLEDSAMYFCASTRDRGNGQPQHFGDGTRLSIL.

This chain joins TRBV6-5 and TRBJ2-1, with TRBD2 matching 9 bases. The V and J ends lost 10 bases and 14 bases, in that order; junction bases with no gene match: 9. The V gene's germline CDR1 is MNHEY and CDR2 SVGAGI. The CDR3 totals 11 residues. CDR3: CAIIIAGEKFF. The CDR3 bases are TGTGCCATCATAATAGCGGGGGAAAAGTTCTTC.

The J gene is TRBJ2-1, the V gene TRBV6-5; TRBD2 aligns across 12 bases. Germline CDR1 and CDR2: MNHEY and SVGAGI. CDR3 length equals 15 residues. The J segment lost 9 bases and the V segment lost 5 bases, leaving 8 bases of the junction unmatched. DNA for the CDR3: TGTGCCAGCAGTCGCCTAGCGGGGGGGGATGGTGAGCAGTTCTTC. Its protein is CASSRLAGGDGEQFF.

The chain links TRBV27 to TRBJ1-5, with TRBD1 identical over 9 bases. Looked up from germline, CDR1 is MNHEY and CDR2 is SMNVEV (reference sequence). The CDR3 spans 14 residues. Trimming removed 4 bases from V and 6 bases from J; junction bases left unmatched: 4. The DNA of the CDR3 is TGTGCCAGCAGTTGGACAGGGGAAGGTCAGCCCCAGCATTTT. Translating it yields CASSWTGEGQPQHF.

The J gene is TRBJ1-2, the V gene TRBV5-6, with 8 bases identical to TRBD1. The CDR3 sequence is 15 residues long. V was pared by 5 bases and J by 8 bases, with 14 bases of the junction left unmatched. In germline, CDR1 is SGHDT, CDR2 YYEEEE. CDR3 in amino acids: CASRPGTGRPLGYTF. CDR3 nucleotide sequence: TGTGCCAGCAGGCCTGGGACAGGTCGTCCCTTAGGCTACACCTTC.

The genes are TRBV6-5 and TRBJ2-3, with a tentative D call TRBD1 (5 bases). V dropped 4 bases and J dropped 3 bases, with 17 bases sitting between them. The CDR3 is 16 residues long. Looked up from germline, CDR1 is MNHEY and CDR2 is SVGAGI. CDR3 protein: CASSSDSRVGTDTQYF. In DNA, the CDR3 is TGTGCCAGCAGTTCAGACAGCAGGGTTGGGACAGATACGCAGTATTTT.

This clone was counted between two and nine times. V and J are TRBV4-2 and TRBJ2-3; 8 bases match TRBD2. Trimming at V came to 3 bases and at J to 4 bases, leaving 9 bases not matched to a gene. Germline V lookup: CDR1 LGHNA, CDR2 YNFKEQ. There are 16 residues in the CDR3. In nucleotides, the CDR3 is TGTGCCAGCAGCCAGACCGGGACTAGTGAGGCAGATACGCAGTATTTT. It specifies CASSQTGTSEADTQYF.

A single count supports this clone. The chain is built from TRBV5-1 and TRBJ2-2, with 9 bases aligning to TRBD1. Germline trimming cut 4 bases from V and 5 bases from J; bases unmatched to any gene: 15. The CDR3 consists of 18 residues. CDR1 and CDR2 from the germline V gene are SGHRS and YFSETQ. The CDR3 sequence: CASSVKTGGPPKTGELFF. The CDR3, as DNA: TGCGCCAGCAGCGTTAAAACAGGGGGCCCCCCAAAAACCGGGGAGCTGTTTTTT.

The V call is TRBV6-5, the J call TRBJ2-5, with 8 bases matching TRBD1. The CDR3 length is 16 residues. In germline, CDR1 is MNHEY, CDR2 SVGAGI. Trimming removed 0 bases from V and 3 bases from J; junction bases left unmatched: 6. CDR3 in DNA: TGTGCCAGCAGTTACTCGGCAGGGGGCTCCAAAGAGACCCAGTACTTC. Its translation: CASSYSAGGSKETQYF.

This clone was detected a few times. This chain connects TRBV6-5 to TRBJ1-2, with D perhaps matching TRBD1 (5 bases). With 0 bases removed from V and 4 bases from J, the gap between germline ends came to 12 bases. This CDR3 is built from 15 residues. Germline values: CDR1 MNHEY, CDR2 SVGAGI. CDR3 region: CASSYSGRGVYGYTF. The DNA for the CDR3 is TGTGCCAGCAGTTACTCAGGGAGGGGCGTCTATGGCTACACCTTC.

As to this clone: The junction departs from germline at one end; a sequencing error may be responsible. This chain connects TRBV6-5 to TRBJ1-1; no clear D. The CDR3 is made up of 13 amino acids. Germline CDR1 and CDR2: MNHEY and SVGAGI. In DNA form, the CDR3 reads TGTGCCAGCAGTTATGGTACGAACAGTGAAGCTTTCTTT. Translated: CASSYGTNSEAFF.

The J gene is TRBJ2-1, the V gene TRBV5-1; 8 nucleotides match TRBD2. This CDR3 is 16 amino acids long. The V segment lost 4 bases and the J segment 10 bases; nucleotides outside the gene matches: 16. The germline V gene encodes CDR1 SGHRS and CDR2 YFSETQ. In DNA, the CDR3 is TGCGCCAGCAGCCATACCGGGACTAGGGAAGGTAGCGAGCAGTTCTTC. Protein product: CASSHTGTREGSEQFF.

This clone was picked up a small number of times. This chain uses TRBV30 with TRBJ2-7; 10 bases align to TRBD1. The CDR3 has 13 amino acids. V shed 5 bases and J 7 bases; nucleotides not matched to a gene: 8. The germline CDR1 and CDR2 sequences are GTSNPN and SVGIG (reference sequence). The DNA for the CDR3 is TGTGCCTGGGGCAGGACAGGGGGATCGGAGCAGTACTTC. Protein: CAWGRTGGSEQYF.